The 24 T cell receptor beta chains below were found in one sample sequenced in a study of glioma-infiltrating T cells after dendritic cell vaccination. Time point described: after dendritic cell vaccination, including at tumor progression/relapse. Some clones are missing from TCRdb's copy, which holds only in-frame ones; the method was immunoSEQ multiplex PCR. This table holds roughly 62,000 clones, around 85% found once. The sample consisted of blood, taken after dendritic cell vaccination. The source is a human donor with glioblastoma.

The J gene is TRBJ2-7, the V gene TRBV18, with a tentative D call TRBD1 (6 bases). V lost 2 bases and J lost 1, with 15 bases in between. This CDR3 spans 16 amino acids. Germline V lookup: CDR1 KGHSH, CDR2 LQKENI. This CDR3 reads CASSPIPGHTSYEQYF. DNA of the CDR3: TGTGCCAGCTCACCAATACCGGGACATACTTCCTACGAGCAGTACTTC.

The CDR3 loop is CASSLSRQVGYSPLHF. In DNA form, the CDR3 reads TGTGCCAGCAGTTTATCGCGACAGGTTGGATATTCACCCCTCCACTTT. V is TRBV27 and J is TRBJ1-6; D might be TRBD1 (6 bases). The germline V gene has CDR1 MNHEY and CDR2 SMNVEV (reference sequence). The CDR3 consists of 16 residues. The V end was cut by 0 bases, the J end by 8 bases, with 14 bases between.

The chain recombines TRBV5-1 with TRBJ1-1; the D gene is possibly TRBD1 (6 bases). The V end was cut by 0 bases, the J end by 0 bases, with 6 bases between. Germline CDR1 SGHRS, CDR2 YFSETQ. This CDR3 region has 14 residues. CDR3 nucleotides: TGCGCCAGCAGCTTGGGACAGGTGAACACTGAAGCTTTCTTT. Translating it yields CASSLGQVNTEAFF. The full variable domain, its missing parts supplied by reference TRBV5-1 and TRBJ1-1, is KAGVTQTPRYLIKTRGQQVTLSCSPISGHRSVSWYQQTPGQGLQFLFEYFSETQRNKGNFPGRFSGRQFSNSRSEMNVSTLELGDSALYLCASSLGQVNTEAFFGQGTRLTVV.

The rearrangement uses TRBV25-1 and TRBJ2-5; 12 bases match TRBD2. The CDR3 is 15 residues long. The J segment lost 5 bases and the V segment lost 4 bases, leaving 5 bases of the junction unmatched. Germline CDR1 reads MGHDK; CDR2 reads SYGVNS. The CDR3 sequence: CASSGGLAGWETQYF. CDR3 bases: TGTGCCAGCAGTGGTGGACTAGCGGGGTGGGAGACCCAGTACTTC.

The J gene is TRBJ1-3, the V gene TRBV19; weak D call: TRBD1 (5 bases). Germline-derived CDR1 and CDR2 are LNHDA and SQIVND (reference sequence). V was cut by 4 bases and J by 8 bases, with 21 bases left in between. The CDR3 is made up of 16 amino acids. CDR3 sequence (DNA): TGTGCCAGTAGTACCCTCCAGGCCTACTCAGGGTACACCATATATTTT. As protein: CASSTLQAYSGYTIYF.

The chain combines TRBV7-9 with TRBJ2-7, with a possible D match to TRBD1 (5 bases). Trimming took off 5 bases at V and 5 bases at J, with 13 bases between the two ends. Germline CDR1 and CDR2: SEHNR and FQNEAQ (reference sequence). The CDR3 sequence is 13 residues long. CDR3 residues: CASSGIGAHEQYF. CDR3 nucleotide sequence: TGTGCCAGCAGCGGGATAGGGGCCCACGAGCAGTACTTC. Drawing the rest from reference TRBV7-9 and TRBJ2-7, the complete variable domain is DTGVSQNPRHKITKRGQNVTFRCDPISEHNRLYWYRQTLGQGPEFLTYFQNEAQLEKSRLLSDRFSAERPKGSFSTLEIQRTEQGDSAMYLCASSGIGAHEQYFGPGTRLTVT.

The rearrangement links TRBV5-1 to TRBJ2-1; D is perhaps TRBD2 (5 bases). V was pared by 0 bases and J by 9 bases, with 10 bases between. Germline V lookup: CDR1 SGHRS, CDR2 YFSETQ. The CDR3 covers 13 residues. The CDR3 DNA follows: TGCGCCAGCAGCTTGGGCGGGTCGGGTGAGCAGTTCTTC. This translates into CASSLGGSGEQFF. Full variable domain (outside the CDR3, taken from reference TRBV5-1 and TRBJ2-1): KAGVTQTPRYLIKTRGQQVTLSCSPISGHRSVSWYQQTPGQGLQFLFEYFSETQRNKGNFPGRFSGRQFSNSRSEMNVSTLELGDSALYLCASSLGGSGEQFFGPGTRLTVL.

The gene calls are TRBV7-9 and TRBJ1-6, with 7 bases aligning to TRBD1. V lost 1 base to trimming and J lost 8 bases; unmatched junction nucleotides: 2. The V gene's germline CDR1 is SEHNR and CDR2 FQNEAQ (reference sequence). The CDR3 is 14 amino acids. CDR3 amino acids: CASSLDQGDSPLHF. Written as DNA, the CDR3 is TGTGCCAGCAGCTTAGATCAGGGGGATTCACCCCTCCACTTT.

This chain connects TRBV19 to TRBJ1-1, with a weak D call TRBD1 (5 bases). CDR1 LNHDA and CDR2 SQIVND come from the germline V gene (reference sequence). This CDR3 spans 13 amino acids. V gave up 4 bases and J gave up 4 bases, with 10 bases separating them. CDR3 loop: CASSSQGGTEAFF. The CDR3 DNA follows: TGTGCCAGTAGTAGCCAGGGAGGCACTGAAGCTTTCTTT.

This chain uses TRBV10-3 with TRBJ1-2, with TRBD1 matching over 8 bases. Germline V gene lookup returns CDR1 ENHRY and CDR2 SYGVKD. V lost 3 bases to trimming and J lost 7 bases; unmatched junction nucleotides: 7. The CDR3 loop spans 14 amino acids. CDR3 nucleotides: TGTGCCATCAGTGATGTGGCAGGGGGCATTGGCTACACCTTC. As protein: CAISDVAGGIGYTF.

This chain joins TRBV4-3 and TRBJ2-1; 7 nucleotides agree with TRBD1. Per germline, CDR1 LGHNA and CDR2 YSLEER. The length of the CDR3 is 15 residues. The ends lost 0 bases at V and 6 bases at J; junction bases unmatched: 5. The CDR3, as DNA: TGCGCCAGCAGCCAAGACAGGACAGGTGGCAATGAGCAGTTCTTC. It translates to CASSQDRTGGNEQFF.

The chain carries TRBV10-3 and TRBJ1-1, with a possible D match to TRBD1 (5 bases). Germline V gives CDR1 ENHRY, CDR2 SYGVKD. The V and J ends lost 5 bases and 1 base respectively, with 14 bases between them. The CDR3 spans 15 residues. CDR3 sequence: CAISLGGGENTEAFF. CDR3 coding DNA: TGTGCCATCAGTTTGGGGGGAGGGGAGAACACTGAAGCTTTCTTT.

The V and J genes are TRBV9 and TRBJ2-3, with TRBD1 matching over 8 bases. Unmatched junction bases numbered 4, after V lost 2 bases and J lost 2 bases. Germline CDR1 reads SGDLS; CDR2 reads YYNGEE. The CDR3 is 15 residues long. The CDR3 DNA follows: TGTGCCAGCAGCGTCCGGGACAGGTCCACAGATACGCAGTATTTT. Translated, it gives CASSVRDRSTDTQYF.

The rearrangement joins TRBV9 to TRBJ2-7, with 9 bases lining up with TRBD1. Germline V lookup: CDR1 SGDLS, CDR2 YYNGEE. This CDR3 comprises 14 residues. V shed 2 bases, J shed 5 bases, and the junction held 5 bases outside the gene matches. The CDR3 DNA reads as TGTGCCAGCAGCGTGGGACAGGGAAGCGACGAGCAGTACTTC. This translates into CASSVGQGSDEQYF.

Worth noting for this clone: The junction departs from the called germline gene at one end, perhaps through a read error. The J gene is TRBJ2-3, the V gene TRBV11-2, with D perhaps matching TRBD1 (5 bases). The germline CDR1 and CDR2 sequences are SGHAT and FQNNGV. This CDR3 comprises 13 residues. In nucleotides, the CDR3 is TGTGCCAGCAGCTTCCAGGGCACGGATACGCAGTATTTT. This translates into CASSFQGTDTQYF.

The J gene is TRBJ2-7, the V gene TRBV11-2; perhaps TRBD1 as D (5 bases). Per the germline V gene, CDR1 is SGHAT and CDR2 is FQNNGV. CDR3 length: 14 residues. Trimming removed 1 base from V and 5 bases from J, with 12 bases in between. CDR3 residues: CASSLAPEGDEQYF. The DNA for the CDR3 is TGTGCCAGCAGCTTAGCCCCGGAAGGGGACGAGCAGTACTTC.

The count of this clone is one. The chain uses TRBV4-2 and TRBJ2-1; 12 bases match TRBD2. The CDR3 extends over 17 amino acids. Germline loops: CDR1 LGHNA, CDR2 YNFKEQ. V was clipped by 3 bases and J by 8 bases; unmatched bases: 11. The CDR3 coding sequence is TGTGCCAGCAGCCAGGCCATCACTAGCGGGGGGACATATGAGCAGTTCTTC. This codes for CASSQAITSGGTYEQFF.

This chain joins TRBV5-1 and TRBJ1-1; D may be TRBD1 (5 bases). Germline V lookup: CDR1 SGHRS, CDR2 YFSETQ. Trimming took 0 bases from V and 1 from J, leaving 13 bases between them. The CDR3 loop spans 16 amino acids. The CDR3 protein is CASSLEIGQGNTEAFF. CDR3 sequence (DNA): TGCGCCAGCAGCTTGGAGATCGGGCAGGGGAACACTGAAGCTTTCTTT.

Note on this clone: At the DNA level, this CDR3 is encoded by other sequences in the same sample as well. The rearrangement uses TRBV30 and TRBJ2-7; 11 bases agree with TRBD1. This CDR3 has 14 residues. CDR1 and CDR2 from the germline V gene are GTSNPN and SVGIG (reference sequence). V lost 4 bases and J lost 5; bases outside the gene matches: 7. CDR3 coding DNA: TGTGCCTGGAAAGAGCGGGACAGGGGGAACGAGCAGTACTTC. Its translation is CAWKERDRGNEQYF.

This clone was found once. The J gene is TRBJ1-4, the V gene TRBV30; TRBD1 matches 9 bases. This CDR3 spans 18 amino acids. J gave up 8 bases and V 0 bases, and 16 bases lay outside the gene matches. Germline V gene lookup returns CDR1 GTSNPN and CDR2 SVGIG (reference sequence). This CDR3 is CAWSVQKGHGTGREKLFF. CDR3 in DNA: TGTGCCTGGAGTGTACAAAAGGGGCATGGGACAGGGAGAGAAAAACTGTTTTTT.

This clone turned up a few times. The chain employs TRBV10-3 and TRBJ2-6; 7 bases are shared with TRBD2. V lost 6 bases, J lost 0 bases, and 5 bases stayed unmatched. Germline V CDR1 and CDR2: ENHRY, SYGVKD. The CDR3 extends over 16 amino acids. The CDR3 DNA follows: TGTGCCATCAGCTCCGGGACTACCTCTGGGGCCAACGTCCTGACTTTC. Amino acid sequence: CAISSGTTSGANVLTF.

The J gene is TRBJ1-2, the V gene TRBV6-5; 8 bases match TRBD1. V dropped 4 bases and J dropped 8; count of bases not matched to a gene: 12. This CDR3 is 15 amino acids long. Germline loops: CDR1 MNHEY, CDR2 SVGAGI. DNA for the CDR3: TGTGCCAGCAGTTCCTTATCACCTGGGACAGGAGGCTACACCTTC. It encodes CASSSLSPGTGGYTF.

V gene TRBV29-1 combines with J gene TRBJ2-1, with TRBD2 matching over 9 bases. The length of the CDR3 is 17 residues. Losses at the gene ends were 5 bases for V and 0 bases for J; bases not matched to a gene: 11. The V gene's germline CDR1 is SQVTM and CDR2 ANQGSEA. Written as DNA, the CDR3 is TGCAGCGTTCGCGCCGTCCTAGCGGGGACCTCCTACAATGAGCAGTTCTTC. Translated, it gives CSVRAVLAGTSYNEQFF.

J is TRBJ1-6 and V is TRBV9, with TRBD1 as a possible D gene (6 bases). This CDR3 is built from 14 residues. V was trimmed by 0 bases and J by 9 bases, leaving 10 bases between them. CDR1 is SGDLS, CDR2 YYNGEE, per germline. CDR3 DNA: TGTGCCAGCAGCGTAGCTACAGGGATTTCACCCCTCCACTTT. Protein sequence: CASSVATGISPLHF.